This is a list of T cell receptor beta chains from one sample in a study of regulatory T cells in long-lasting Graves disease. TCRdb passed the multiplex PCR reads through MiXCR, listing each CDR3 protein once. The data contain about 660,000 distinct CDR3 sequences, about 32% of them singletons. The source material was peripheral blood mononuclear cells (PBMCs), sampled when the disease was refractory, from a patient treated with antithyroid drugs. These TCRs come from a female donor with Graves disease. Both conserved end residues are part of each CDR3. D genes are given only for firm matches. Only part of the rows carry a size: once, few, many, or a class if the clone is expanded.

j_call	d_call	v_call	clone_size	cdr3_nt	cdr3_aa
TRBJ1-2	NA	TRBV11-2	NA	TGTGCCAGCAGCTCGGACGGCGGATACGGCTACACCTTC	CASSSDGGYGYTF
TRBJ2-5	NA	TRBV28	many	TGTGCCAGCACCTTTAGCCTTGCCGGAGAGACCCAGTACTTC	CASTFSLAGETQYF
TRBJ2-2	TRBD2	TRBV6-1	NA	TGTGCCAGCAGTGAGACTAGCGGGAGGATTTCCACCGGGGAGCTGTTTTTT	CASSETSGRISTGELFF
TRBJ2-3	TRBD2	TRBV5-1	few	TGCGCCAGCAGCGTCCAGGGACTAGCGGGAGGTACAGATACGCAGTATTTT	CASSVQGLAGGTDTQYF
TRBJ2-7	NA	TRBV4-1	NA	TGCGCCAGCAGCCAATTCATGTCGGAGTTGGCTAGCTACGAGCAGTACTTC	CASSQFMSELASYEQYF
TRBJ1-6	NA	TRBV20-1	NA	TGCAGTGCTCGCGTCCCCGATTCACCCCTCCACTTT	CSARVPDSPLHF
TRBJ2-5	TRBD1	TRBV12-5	NA	TGTGCTAGTGGTTTGGCCTGGACCGGACAGGGGTCAGAGACCCAGTACTTC	CASGLAWTGQGSETQYF
TRBJ2-7	TRBD2	TRBV7-9	few	TGTGCCAGCAGACGGGAGGGCTCCTACGAGCAGTACTTC	CASRREGSYEQYF
TRBJ2-7	NA	TRBV10-3	NA	TGTGCCATCAGTGCGTTTCCGGGGGAGCAGTACTTC	CAISAFPGEQYF
TRBJ1-6	TRBD1	TRBV4-1	few	TGCGCCAGCAGCCAAGTACAGGGGGCCGGTTCACCCCTCCACTTT	CASSQVQGAGSPLHF
TRBJ2-5	NA	TRBV11-3	NA	TGTGCCAGCAGCTTAGCAAAGTCGGGGGAGCAGTACTTC	CASSLAKSGEQYF
TRBJ1-2	NA	TRBV6-5	many	TGTGCCAGCAGTTACTCCGAGGGGGGCGAATATGGCTACACCTTC	CASSYSEGGEYGYTF
TRBJ1-2	NA	TRBV2	NA	TGTGCCAGCAGCCCCAGGGCGGGAGCTTTCTATGGCTACACCTTC	CASSPRAGAFYGYTF
TRBJ2-1	TRBD1	TRBV27	few	TGTGCCAGCAGTCCCGGGACAGAGTACAATGAGCAGTTCTTC	CASSPGTEYNEQFF
TRBJ2-5	NA	TRBV20-1	NA	TGCAGTGCCGAGAAGGGGGGCCAAGAGACCCAGTACTTC	CSAEKGGQETQYF
TRBJ1-2	NA	TRBV19	NA	TGTGCCAGTACCCCACGGTCAGCATCCGGGTCCTATGGCTACACCTTC	CASTPRSASGSYGYTF
TRBJ2-7	NA	TRBV10-2	few	TGCGCCAGCAGTGAGGTCCCTTTGGGCTCCTACGAGCAGTACTTC	CASSEVPLGSYEQYF
TRBJ2-7	NA	TRBV5-1	few	TGTGCCAGCAGCTTGGAGGGCCTCTACGAGCAGTACTTC	CASSLEGLYEQYF
TRBJ1-2	NA	TRBV28	many	TGTGCCAGCAGCCTTACAGGAGCCTATGGCTACACCTTC	CASSLTGAYGYTF
TRBJ1-2	TRBD1	TRBV6-5	NA	TGTGCCAGCAGTTACGTGGACAGGGGTGAAGGCTACACCTTC	CASSYVDRGEGYTF
TRBJ2-7	TRBD1	TRBV10-3	NA	TGTGCCAGCAGTGGAGGACAGGGGGGGACCTACGAGCAGTACTTC	CASSGGQGGTYEQYF
TRBJ2-1	TRBD2	TRBV11-2	NA	TGTGCCAGCAGCTTCGCGACTAGCGGGAGGGCCATTGGTGAGCAGTTCTTC	CASSFATSGRAIGEQFF
TRBJ2-7	TRBD2	TRBV15	NA	TGTGCCACCAGCAGAGAAAGACCCCTAGCGGGGGGACCCTACGAGCAGTACTTC	CATSRERPLAGGPYEQYF
TRBJ2-7	TRBD1	TRBV28	few	TGTGCCAGCAGTCCGGGACCGGGACAGGGGGCCTCGGTGGGGGAGCAGTACTTC	CASSPGPGQGASVGEQYF
TRBJ2-4	NA	TRBV5-1	NA	TGCGCCAGCAGCTTGGAGGGCAGGGGGGACATTCAGTACTTC	CASSLEGRGDIQYF
TRBJ1-2	TRBD1	TRBV28	many	TGTGCCAGCAGTCCGTACAGGGGAGAGGGCTATGGCTACACCTTC	CASSPYRGEGYGYTF
TRBJ2-7	TRBD1	TRBV2	many	TGTGCCAGCAGTGACACGGCAGGGGGTGCCGAGCAGTACTTC	CASSDTAGGAEQYF
TRBJ2-7	TRBD1	TRBV2	many	TGTGCCAGCAGTGAAGAATGGGACAGCTGGTCCTACGAGCAGTACTTC	CASSEEWDSWSYEQYF
TRBJ1-2	NA	TRBV2	many	TGTGCCAGCAGTGATAACCCTACTAGGGGAACAGGGCAAAAGGATGGCTACACCTTC	CASSDNPTRGTGQKDGYTF
TRBJ1-4	NA	TRBV6-1	NA	TGTGCCAGCCTGACAGGAACGCTGGATGAAAAACTGTTTTTT	CASLTGTLDEKLFF
TRBJ2-2	TRBD2	TRBV28	few	TGTGCCAGCTGCGGACTAGCGGGAGTTGAAACCGGGGAGCTGTTTTTT	CASCGLAGVETGELFF
TRBJ2-2	NA	TRBV6-1	many	TGTGCCAGCAGAGAAATTCGGGGTCAGGCGAACACCGGGGAGCTGTTTTTT	CASREIRGQANTGELFF
TRBJ2-7	TRBD2	TRBV20-1	few	TGCAGTGCCAGGGGACTAGCCACCTACGAGCAGTACTTC	CSARGLATYEQYF
TRBJ1-2	NA	TRBV7-9	once	TGTGCCAGCAGCTTAGTATCGACATACTATGGCTACACCTTC	CASSLVSTYYGYTF
TRBJ2-2	NA	TRBV7-2	few	TGTGCCAGCGGACAGACGAACACCGGGGAGCTGTTTTTT	CASGQTNTGELFF
TRBJ1-2	NA	TRBV2	many	TGTGCCAGCAAAGACCTTCTATCTAACTATGGCTACACCTTC	CASKDLLSNYGYTF
TRBJ1-5	NA	TRBV28	many	TGTGCCAGCAGTTTAGTCGTCCAGCTCAATCAGCCCCAGCATTTT	CASSLVVQLNQPQHF
TRBJ2-7	TRBD2	TRBV7-2	few	TGTGCCAGCAGCTCACGAGCGGGAGAGGAATACGAGCAGTACTTC	CASSSRAGEEYEQYF